This T cell receptor beta chain was profiled in a study of circulating and synovial CD4+ cells in juvenile arthritis. The germline V gene encodes CDR1 SGHVS and CDR2 FNYEAQ. The CDR3 spans 17 residues. Trimming left V 4 bases short and J 3 bases short, with 22 bases between. Sequencing used immunoSEQ multiplex PCR; TCRdb keeps in-frame clones, though not all of them. The sample includes some 33,000 clones, approximately 94% seen only once; the top ten take roughly 0.7%. The sequence derives from a human donor with juvenile idiopathic arthritis. This sequence joins TRBV7-6 and TRBJ2-7; a possible D gene is TRBD2 (7 bases). The sequenced material came from CD4+ T cells from blood. In DNA form, the CDR3 reads TGTGCCAGCAGCTATACCCCCCCGGGGGGCGGGGGCTACGAGCAGTACTTC. Translation gives CASSYTPPGGGGYEQYF.